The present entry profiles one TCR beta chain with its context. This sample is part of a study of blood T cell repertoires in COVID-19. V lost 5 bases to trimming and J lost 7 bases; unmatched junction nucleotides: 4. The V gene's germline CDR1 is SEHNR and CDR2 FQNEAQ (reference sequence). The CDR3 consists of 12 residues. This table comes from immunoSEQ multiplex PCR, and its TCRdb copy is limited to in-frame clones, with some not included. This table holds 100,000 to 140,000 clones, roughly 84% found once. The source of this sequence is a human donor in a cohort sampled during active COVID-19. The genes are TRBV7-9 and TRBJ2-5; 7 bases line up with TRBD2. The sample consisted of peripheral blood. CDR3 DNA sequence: TGTGCCAGCAGCCTCCAGCGGGGGACCCAGTACTTC. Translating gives CASSLQRGTQYF.